This T cell receptor (beta chain) came from a study of T-cell reconstitution after alpha-beta-depleted transplantation in children. The study's findings and limits: Reports say that about two months after transplant, the alpha-beta T cells came out of several hundred graft clones that had expanded.

The authors prepared the TCRbeta library with unique molecular identifiers. TCRdb itself ran the PCR reads through MiXCR, one entry per CDR3 protein. This table has roughly 310,000 distinct CDR3 sequences, 20% to 30% appearing once. For this clonotype: What it binds is unknown.

CDR1 and CDR2 (germline): SEHNR, FQNEAQ (reference sequence). J lost 0 bases, V lost 11 bases, and 7 bases had no gene match. The CDR3 consists of 15 residues. The receptor was isolated from a male patient between 5 and 17 years old who had a stem cell transplant for acute lymphoblastic leukemia, so the T cells may come from the graft donor. The V gene is TRBV7-9, the J gene TRBJ2-6; 7 nucleotides align to TRBD1. This sample comprised PBMCs, mostly from graft donor cells, obtained 180 days after TCRalphabeta/CD19-depleted stem cell transplant. The CDR3 region is CAYGQDLSGANVLTF. In DNA form, the CDR3 reads TGTGCCTACGGACAGGATCTCTCTGGGGCCAACGTCCTGACTTTC.